This TCR beta chain was identified during a study of CD8+ T cells in alopecia areata. For the study at large: Those patients who were treated received oral tofacitinib, which was given at 5 to 10 mg twice daily for moderate-to-severe alopecia areata.

Those with alopecia areata gave lesional scalp punch biopsies and peripheral blood. Sequencing templates came from extracted RNA that was reverse transcribed into cDNA. Profiled with immunoSEQ multiplex PCR; TCRdb holds only in-frame clones, not every one. The sample contains 160,000 or so clones, about 66% of which appear only once. This clone was counted between two and nine times. What it binds is not known. This CDR3 is 13 amino acids long. Germline CDR1 and CDR2: MGHDK and SYGVNS. V was pared by 0 bases and J by 3 bases, with 6 bases between. Whole-study results and caveats: Although TCR sharing was seen in mice, sharing across patients was less clear, possibly for HLA-related reasons. Scalp sequencing also captures normal skin's resident alphabeta T cells.

This clonotype originated in a human donor with alopecia areata. This sample comprised CD8+ T cells sorted from blood, obtained at week 0. This chain uses TRBV25-1 with TRBJ2-7; unclear D gene. CDR3 sequence (DNA): TGTGCCAGCAGTGAATATAACGACTACGAGCAGTACTTC. Its translation: CASSEYNDYEQYF.